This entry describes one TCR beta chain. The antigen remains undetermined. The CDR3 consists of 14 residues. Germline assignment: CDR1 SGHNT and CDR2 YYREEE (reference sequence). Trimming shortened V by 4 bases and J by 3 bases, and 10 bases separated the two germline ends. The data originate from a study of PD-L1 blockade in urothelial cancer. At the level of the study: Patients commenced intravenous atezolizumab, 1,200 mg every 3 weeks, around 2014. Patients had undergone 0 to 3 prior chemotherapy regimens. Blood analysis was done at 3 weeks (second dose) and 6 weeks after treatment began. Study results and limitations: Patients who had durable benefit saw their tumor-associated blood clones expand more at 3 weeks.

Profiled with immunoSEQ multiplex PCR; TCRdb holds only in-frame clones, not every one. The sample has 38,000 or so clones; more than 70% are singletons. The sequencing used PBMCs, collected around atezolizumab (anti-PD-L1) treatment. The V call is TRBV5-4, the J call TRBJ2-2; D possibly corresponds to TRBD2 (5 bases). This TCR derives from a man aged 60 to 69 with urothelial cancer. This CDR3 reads CASSPTTDTGELFF. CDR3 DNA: TGTGCCAGCAGCCCGACTACGGACACCGGGGAGCTGTTTTTT.